These T cell receptor beta chains were read from a single sample in a study of shared clonotypes between healthy human individuals. The repertoire was sequenced with immunoSEQ multiplex PCR; TCRdb's copy has only in-frame clones and lacks some. The table has some 580,000 clones, 95% to 98% seen once. The sequenced material came from naive CD8+ T cells sorted from blood. These receptors originate from a man aged 25-45 years in good health. Each CDR3 is given with its conserved first and last residue. Fields, in order: J gene, D gene, clone size, CDR3 length, V gene, CDR3 DNA, CDR3 protein. A D gene is named only where the DNA matches it firmly. Clone size is shown for a subset of rows, as once, few, many or a class of expanded clone.

TRBJ2-1 - - 16 TRBV9 TGTGCCAGCAGCGGAGACCCTAGGTCCATGGACAATGAGCAGTTCTTC CASSGDPRSMDNEQFF
TRBJ2-2 - once 15 TRBV27 TGTGCCAGCAGTTTGAGGTTGTCGAACACCGGGGAGCTGTTTTTT CASSLRLSNTGELFF
TRBJ1-5 - - 19 TRBV7-8 TGTGCCAGCAGCTTGCGCGGCCAACCAAGGGGCTATAGCAATCAGCCCCAGCATTTT CASSLRGQPRGYSNQPQHF
TRBJ2-5 - - 14 TRBV4-1 TGCGCCAGCAGCCACCCCGCCGCCCAAGAGACCCAGTACTTC CASSHPAAQETQYF
TRBJ2-7 TRBD1 - 18 TRBV7-2 TGTGCCAGCAGCTTAGGGACCGGGACAGGGGATTGGCCCTACGAGCAGTACTTC CASSLGTGTGDWPYEQYF
TRBJ1-2 TRBD1 - 14 TRBV27 TGTGCCAGCAGGTTGACAGGGGCTAACTATGGCTACACCTTC CASRLTGANYGYTF
TRBJ2-1 - - 13 TRBV18 TGTGCCAGCTCTAAACGGGATTACAATGAGCAGTTCTTC CASSKRDYNEQFF
TRBJ2-4 - once 12 TRBV7-9 TGTGCCAGCAGCTTAGGCGAATATTTCTGGTACTTC CASSLGEYFWYF
TRBJ2-7 - - 14 TRBV28 TGTGCCAGCAGTTTCTGGACAGAAATTTACGAGCAGTACTTC CASSFWTEIYEQYF
TRBJ1-1 - few 13 TRBV7-9 TGTGCCAGCAGCTTAGCCACACGGGACTCAGCTTTCTTT CASSLATRDSAFF
TRBJ2-1 - - 14 TRBV29-1 TGCAGCGTTGAGAGGTTACAAACTTACAATGAGCAGTTCTTC CSVERLQTYNEQFF
TRBJ2-7 - - 14 TRBV7-6 TGTGCCAGCAGCTTAGGATTTAGCGCCTACGAGCAGTACTTC CASSLGFSAYEQYF
TRBJ2-5 - - 16 TRBV7-9 TGTGCCAGCAGCTTAGGCGGGGGCGACAGACGGGAGACCCAGTACTTC CASSLGGGDRRETQYF
TRBJ2-5 - - 14 TRBV6-1 TGTGCCAGCAGTGAAATGGGGGCTCGAGAGACCCAGTACTTC CASSEMGARETQYF
TRBJ2-7 - - 12 TRBV28 TGTGCCAGCAGTTTCGGACCCTACGAGCAGTACTTC CASSFGPYEQYF
TRBJ2-7 - - 12 TRBV28 TGTGCCAGCGAGAACAGACCCTACGAGCAGTACTTC CASENRPYEQYF
TRBJ1-2 - - 15 TRBV7-6 TGTGCCAGCAGCTTATCGCCGGAAGCTAACTATGGCTACACCTTC CASSLSPEANYGYTF
TRBJ2-1 TRBD2 - 15 TRBV19 TGTGCCAGTAGTATAGTACTAGCGCAACCCAATGAGCAGTTCTTC CASSIVLAQPNEQFF
TRBJ2-3 TRBD2 - 15 TRBV10-3 TGTGCCATTTCCACGGGACTAGCGGACACAGATACGCAGTATTTT CAISTGLADTDTQYF
TRBJ2-7 - - 12 TRBV2 TGTGCCAGCGGACAGTTTTTCAACGAGCAGTACTTC CASGQFFNEQYF
TRBJ2-5 - - 13 TRBV7-9 TGTGCCAGCAGCCAGGGGCTCCAAGAGACCCAGTACTTC CASSQGLQETQYF
TRBJ2-7 - - 15 TRBV6-1 TGTGCCAGCAGTTTACCCTCGGACTCCATCTACGAGCAGTACTTC CASSLPSDSIYEQYF
TRBJ2-1 - - 13 TRBV25-1 TGTGCCAGCAGTGCCGGGACCTACAATGAGCAGTTCTTC CASSAGTYNEQFF
TRBJ1-3 - - 17 TRBV9 TGTGCCAGCAGCCATCGGGAAGGGCTGGCGTGGGGAAACACCATATATTTT CASSHREGLAWGNTIYF
TRBJ2-3 - - 14 TRBV7-9 TGTGCCAGCAGCCCCAGGACAGACACAGATACGCAGTATTTT CASSPRTDTDTQYF
TRBJ2-1 TRBD2 - 11 TRBV20-1 TGCAGTGCTAGGACTAGCGGTGAGCAGTTCTTC CSARTSGEQFF
TRBJ2-7 TRBD1 once 12 TRBV15 TGTGCCACCTCCGACAGGGACTACGAGCAGTACTTC CATSDRDYEQYF
TRBJ1-5 - - 15 TRBV4-3 TGCGCCAGCAGCCAAGATAGGGGTTGGGGTCAGCCCCAGCATTTT CASSQDRGWGQPQHF
TRBJ2-7 - once 12 TRBV19 TGTGCCAGTAGTATTTCGGGCTACGAGCAGTACTTC CASSISGYEQYF
TRBJ2-7 TRBD1 - 17 TRBV29-1 TGCAGCGTTGAAGATGTTACCGGGACAGGGGACGCCTACGAGCAGTACTTC CSVEDVTGTGDAYEQYF
TRBJ2-1 - once 12 TRBV29-1 TGCAGCGTTGTGGGCAGCTACAATGAGCAGTTCTTC CSVVGSYNEQFF
TRBJ2-1 TRBD2 - 17 TRBV7-9 TGTGCCAGCAGCCCCGTCAGCGGGAGTGTATCCTACAATGAGCAGTTCTTC CASSPVSGSVSYNEQFF
TRBJ2-1 TRBD2 few 15 TRBV29-1 TGCAGCGTCAGGACTAGCGGGCGTAACTACAATGAGCAGTTCTTC CSVRTSGRNYNEQFF
TRBJ2-1 TRBD2 few 15 TRBV10-1 TGCGCCAGCAGTGAAGCTGGGCGGGAGGGCCATGAGCAGTTCTTC CASSEAGREGHEQFF
TRBJ2-7 TRBD1 - 12 TRBV27 TGTGCCAGCAGTAGGGGGCTAGGGGAGCAGTACTTC CASSRGLGEQYF